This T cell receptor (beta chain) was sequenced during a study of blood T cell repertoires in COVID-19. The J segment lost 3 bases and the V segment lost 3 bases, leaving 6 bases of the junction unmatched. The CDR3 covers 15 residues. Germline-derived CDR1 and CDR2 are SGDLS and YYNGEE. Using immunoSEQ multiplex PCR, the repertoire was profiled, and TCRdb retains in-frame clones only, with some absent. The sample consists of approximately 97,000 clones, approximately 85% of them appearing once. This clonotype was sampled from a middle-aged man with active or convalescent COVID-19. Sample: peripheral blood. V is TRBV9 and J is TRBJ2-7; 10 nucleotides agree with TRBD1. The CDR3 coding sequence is TGTGCCAGCAGCGCGGGACAGGGGTTCCTCTACGAGCAGTACTTC. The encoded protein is CASSAGQGFLYEQYF.